This T cell receptor (beta chain) was sequenced during a study of cytomegalovirus exposure and HLA in healthy donors. Trimming shortened V by 5 bases and J by 3 bases, and 13 bases separated the two germline ends. Germline CDR1 MNHEY, CDR2 SMNVEV (reference sequence). The CDR3 extends over 14 amino acids. Whole-study results and caveats: Overall, approximately 150 TCR beta chains were annotated as cytomegalovirus-associated. Previous analysis showed most TCR beta V segments were productive about 87% or about 30% of the time.

On this clone itself: Its specificity is unknown.

13 Jbeta primers and 60 Vbeta primers were used for the PCR. The data were produced by immunoSEQ multiplex PCR, yet TCRdb's version contains in-frame clones alone and is incomplete. This sample has 210,000 or so clones, with over 60% found just once. This chain joins TRBV27 and TRBJ1-1, with D hard to call. The source is a man aged 40-50 years in good health and CMV-seronegative. Material: PBMCs. CDR3 DNA sequence: TGTGCCAGCAGTCTCGAACAGACGGACACTGAAGCTTTCTTT. Its protein is CASSLEQTDTEAFF.